Below are 22 T cell receptor beta chains sequenced from a single sample in a study of post-analysis software for immune sequencing data. The antigens of these receptors remain unknown. Tagging with unique molecular identifiers was a feature of the TCR beta cDNA libraries. TCRdb called the PCR reads again in MiXCR, with one record for every CDR3 protein. The table shows about 770,000 distinct CDR3 sequences, with about half occurring only once. Whole-study results and caveats: With TRBV5-6, TRBV5-1 and TRBV20-1 included, about five TRBV segments were more frequent in patients than in controls.

The source material was blood. Receptors originate from a girl under 18 with multiple sclerosis.

This clonotype has just a few counts. This CDR3 reads CASSYSLRHHLDGYTF. The CDR3 bases are TGTGCCAGCAGTTACTCTCTTAGACACCACCTAGATGGCTACACCTTC. The chain combines TRBV6-5 with TRBJ1-2; D is unclear. V lost 0 bases and J lost 6, with 17 bases in between. Germline V gives CDR1 MNHEY, CDR2 SVGAGI. The CDR3 has 16 amino acids.

The CDR3: CAIREGLATDTQYF. The CDR3 nucleotides read TGTGCCATCAGGGAAGGACTAGCCACAGATACGCAGTATTTT. The chain has TRBV10-3 and TRBJ2-3, with 8 bases identical to TRBD2. Germline CDR1 reads ENHRY; CDR2 reads SYGVKD. The CDR3 totals 14 residues. Trimming removed 6 bases from V and 2 bases from J; junction bases left unmatched: 4.

A single count supports this clonotype. The chain uses TRBV20-1 and TRBJ2-4; D possibly corresponds to TRBD1 (5 bases). Germline V gene lookup returns CDR1 DFQATT and CDR2 SNEGSKA (reference sequence). Trimming stripped 5 bases from V and 0 bases from J, with 14 bases between. The CDR3 runs 15 residues. The CDR3 region is CSAAPTAPAKNIQYF. CDR3 DNA: TGCAGTGCTGCCCCGACAGCCCCAGCCAAAAACATTCAGTACTTC.

This clonotype was seen a few times. The chain employs TRBV19 and TRBJ1-2; D is undetermined. V lost 9 bases to trimming and J lost 5 bases, with 13 bases between them. The CDR3 totals 12 residues. Germline V gene sequence: CDR1 LNHDA, CDR2 SQIVND (reference sequence). The DNA of the CDR3 is TGTGCCAGCGGCGGAACAAAATATGGCTACACCTTC. This sequence encodes CASGGTKYGYTF.

The chain is built from TRBV5-6 and TRBJ2-3; no reliable D call. This CDR3 contains 15 residues. V shed 3 bases and J shed 2 bases, with 13 bases lying between them. The V gene's germline CDR1 is SGHDT and CDR2 YYEEEE. CDR3 sequence reads: CASSSGNQPTDTQYF. The CDR3 DNA reads as TGTGCCAGCAGCTCTGGGAACCAGCCCACAGATACGCAGTATTTT.

There are a few counts of this clonotype. The J gene is TRBJ2-1, the V gene TRBV7-2; no clear D gene. CDR1 and CDR2 from the germline V gene are SGHTA and FQGNSA. V dropped 4 bases and J dropped 8 bases, with 6 bases sitting between them. The CDR3 has 11 residues. The CDR3 reads CASSYHDEQFF. CDR3 nucleotide sequence: TGTGCCAGCAGCTACCATGATGAGCAGTTCTTC.

V usage is TRBV18 and J usage is TRBJ2-7, with 14 bases identical to TRBD2. Germline CDR1 is KGHSH and CDR2 is LQKENI. The CDR3 loop spans 18 amino acids. V shed 3 bases and J 7 bases; nucleotides not matched to a gene: 14. The CDR3 is CASSPGVGLAGANEEQYF. The DNA for the CDR3 is TGTGCCAGCTCACCTGGCGTGGGACTAGCGGGAGCAAATGAAGAGCAGTACTTC.

The sample holds a few counts of this clonotype. V usage is TRBV7-9 and J usage is TRBJ2-7; 7 bases fit TRBD1. The CDR3 runs 15 residues. Germline CDR1 and CDR2: SEHNR and FQNEAQ (reference sequence). Germline trimming cut 5 bases from V and 0 bases from J; bases unmatched to any gene: 7. The CDR3 here is CASSEQRTGSYEQYF. In DNA, the CDR3 is TGTGCCAGCAGCGAACAACGGACAGGCTCCTACGAGCAGTACTTC.

This clonotype has just a few counts. J is TRBJ2-5 and V is TRBV7-9, with D hard to call. Trimming left V 4 bases short and J 2 bases short, with 11 bases between. Germline-derived CDR1 and CDR2 are SEHNR and FQNEAQ (reference sequence). This CDR3 contains 14 residues. The CDR3 loop reads CASSSPQSQETQYF. CDR3 in DNA: TGTGCCAGCAGCTCCCCGCAAAGTCAAGAGACCCAGTACTTC.

The J gene is TRBJ2-6, the V gene TRBV4-2; 7 bases fit TRBD2. J was trimmed by 0 bases and V by 1 base; bases with no gene match: 6. This CDR3 spans 18 amino acids. The germline V gene has CDR1 LGHNA and CDR2 YNFKEQ. The CDR3 DNA reads as TGTGCCAGCAGCCAAGTAGGAGGCGGGGGCTCTGGGGCCAACGTCCTGACTTTC. Translation gives CASSQVGGGGSGANVLTF.

The chain has TRBV12-3 or TRBV12-4 and TRBJ1-1, with D maybe TRBD1 (5 bases). Trimming removed 5 bases at V and 6 bases at J, with 25 bases between. CDR3 length equals 17 residues. The DNA of the CDR3 is TGTGCCAGCAGTGGAGGAGTGGGGTTCGACAGTAGTCCTGAAGCTTTCTTT. Protein sequence: CASSGGVGFDSSPEAFF.

V is TRBV2 and J is TRBJ2-4; possible D gene TRBD2, 6 bases. The DNA matches TRBJ2-7 better at its end, which makes the J call doubtful. CDR1 is SNHLY, CDR2 FYNNEI, per germline. This CDR3 region has 12 residues. CDR3 region: CASSDGGYEQYF. The CDR3 nucleotides are TGTGCCAGCAGTGACGGGGGCTACGAGCAGTACTTC.

V is TRBV20-1 and J is TRBJ2-7; D is possibly TRBD1 (5 bases). The ends were cut back, 4 bases at V and 5 bases at J, with 18 bases in the middle. Per germline, CDR1 DFQATT and CDR2 SNEGSKA (reference sequence). CDR3 length: 14 amino acids. Here the CDR3 reads CSAIGGAGINEQYF. CDR3 nucleotides: TGCAGTGCTATCGGTGGGGCAGGGATTAACGAGCAGTACTTC.

The J gene is TRBJ1-2, the V gene TRBV20-1, with no clear D. Between the trimmed V and J ends, which lost 1 base and 8 bases, there was a span of 11 bases. The germline V gene encodes CDR1 DFQATT and CDR2 SNEGSKA (reference sequence). The CDR3 has 12 amino acids. The CDR3 DNA sequence: TGCAGTGCTAGAGCCAGGTGTGAGGGCTACACCTTC. This codes for CSARARCEGYTF.

The CDR3 protein is CSARPASTGYGYTF. Here the CDR3 DNA reads TGCAGTGCTAGACCTGCCTCAACCGGGTATGGCTACACCTTC. The V and J genes are TRBV20-1 and TRBJ1-2, with D uncertain. The germline V gene has CDR1 DFQATT and CDR2 SNEGSKA (reference sequence). Trimming pared 2 bases from V and 5 bases from J, leaving 15 bases between. The CDR3 runs 14 residues.

The J gene is TRBJ2-5, the V gene TRBV6-5; TRBD1 aligns across 11 bases. The J call could be wrong; TRBJ2-7 is a better fit for the DNA end. The CDR3 loop spans 15 amino acids. The V gene's germline CDR1 is MNHEY and CDR2 SVGAGI. CDR3 sequence reads: CASSYAGTGGDEQYF. DNA for the CDR3: TGTGCCAGCAGTTACGCCGGGACAGGGGGAGACGAGCAGTACTTC.

This chain uses TRBV28 with TRBJ2-1; 11 nucleotides line up with TRBD2. The DNA end is more similar to TRBJ2-7, so the J call may be wrong. There are 15 residues in the CDR3. Per the germline V gene, CDR1 is MDHEN and CDR2 is SYDVKM. The CDR3 coding sequence is TGTGCCAGCAGGCCCCTCACTAGCGGGAGCTACGAGCAGTACTTC. This translates into CASRPLTSGSYEQYF.

Regarding this clonotype: A much larger clone differs from this one at a single base, so this may be a read error. The rearrangement uses TRBV7-2 and TRBJ2-4, with 7 bases lining up with TRBD2. The DNA end is a closer match to TRBJ2-7, so the J assignment may be wrong. Germline-derived CDR1 and CDR2 are SGHTA and FQGNSA. This CDR3 has 14 residues. The CDR3 loop reads CASSQGLTSYEQYF. The CDR3 coding sequence is TGTGCCAGCAGCCAGGGACTAACGTCTTACGAGCAGTACTTC.

The chain links TRBV29-1 to TRBJ1-5; 8 nucleotides match TRBD1. V trimming: 6 bases; J trimming: 2 bases; junction bases outside the gene matches: 6. CDR3 length: 14 residues. Germline lookup yields CDR1 SQVTM and CDR2 ANQGSEA. CDR3 in amino acids: CSVSTGAGNQPQHF. The CDR3 DNA is TGCAGCGTCTCGACAGGGGCCGGCAATCAGCCCCAGCATTTT.

The CDR3 coding sequence is TGTGCCACCAGCAGAGGGGACACCATCCGAGGGCCGAACACTGAAGCTTTCTTT. It translates to CATSRGDTIRGPNTEAFF. V gene TRBV15 combines with J gene TRBJ1-1, with D possibly TRBD1 on 6 matching bases. The CDR3 has 18 amino acids. CDR1 LNHNV and CDR2 YYDKDF come from the germline V gene (reference sequence). V lost 1 base and J 1 base, leaving 19 bases between the germline ends.

At least ten counts were recorded for this clonotype. This rearrangement joins TRBV6-6 to TRBJ1-1; the D is unclear. The CDR3 spans 12 residues. The ends were cut back, 7 bases at V and 5 bases at J, with 11 bases in the middle. CDR1 MNHNY and CDR2 SVGAGI come from the germline V gene (reference sequence). The CDR3 here is CASTEEETEAFF. The CDR3 DNA is TGTGCCAGCACCGAAGAGGAAACTGAAGCTTTCTTT.

V gene TRBV25-1 combines with J gene TRBJ1-2; TRBD1 is a possible D gene (5 bases). The V gene lost 5 bases and the J gene lost 4 bases, with 14 bases spanning the gap. Germline assignment: CDR1 MGHDK and CDR2 SYGVNS. The length of the CDR3 is 14 residues. The CDR3 DNA reads as TGTGCCAGCAGTCACCCGGCAGGGACCTATGGCTACACCTTC. It encodes CASSHPAGTYGYTF.